The 10 T cell receptor beta chains presented below share a single source sample, sequenced in a study of T cell repertoires in cytomegalovirus infection. TCRdb itself ran the reads through MiXCR, one entry per CDR3 protein. The sample includes roughly 220,000 distinct CDR3 sequences, roughly 34% of them seen just once. Their antigens are not known. This material consisted of CD8+ T cells from cultured PBMCs, taken from culture after CMV antigen stimulation. The receptors stem from a human donor in good health (CMV status not recorded). Some clones in this sample may be carry-over from other donors' samples.

This chain uses TRBV7-6 with TRBJ2-1; D is ambiguous. V shed 5 bases and J shed 7 bases, with 9 bases lying between them. The V gene's germline CDR1 is SGHVS and CDR2 FNYEAQ. CDR3 size: 12 residues. DNA for the CDR3: TGTGCCAGCAGCGCCTACTTGAATGAGCAGTTCTTC. Residues: CASSAYLNEQFF.

The table lists this clonotype with a few counts. The rearrangement joins TRBV7-8 to TRBJ2-1; D is ambiguous. Trimming removed 2 bases from V and 4 bases from J, with 12 bases in between. The germline V gene encodes CDR1 SGHVS and CDR2 FQNEAQ. CDR3 size: 15 residues. This chain's CDR3 is CASSLQNGPYNEQFF. CDR3 nucleotide sequence: TGTGCCAGCAGCTTACAGAATGGCCCATACAATGAGCAGTTCTTC.

This clonotype turned up a few times. DNA for the CDR3: TGTGCCAGCAGTCGAGACGGAGGCACTGAAGCTTTCTTT. Its translation is CASSRDGGTEAFF. The rearrangement joins TRBV27 to TRBJ1-1; D is uncertain. The CDR3 contains 13 residues. CDR1 MNHEY and CDR2 SMNVEV come from the germline V gene (reference sequence). Trimming stripped 5 bases from V and 4 bases from J, with 11 bases between.

This clonotype was seen a few times. This chain connects TRBV2 to TRBJ2-1; 13 bases fit TRBD2. This CDR3 contains 17 residues. Losses at the gene ends were 1 base for V and 7 bases for J; bases not matched to a gene: 7. Germline V gene sequence: CDR1 SNHLY, CDR2 FYNNEI. DNA of the CDR3: TGTGCCAGCAGTGAAGGGGGACTAGCGGGGAGGAGGAATGAGCAGTTCTTC. This encodes CASSEGGLAGRRNEQFF.

The CDR3 region is CASSQAGTSGVSSYNEQFF. In nucleotides, the CDR3 is TGCGCCAGCAGCCAAGCGGGGACTAGCGGGGTAAGCTCCTACAATGAGCAGTTCTTC. The chain has TRBV4-1 and TRBJ2-1; the match to TRBD2 covers 13 bases. Germline CDR1 reads MGHRA; CDR2 reads YSYEKL. The CDR3 loop spans 19 amino acids. V shed 1 base and J 0 bases; nucleotides not matched to a gene: 6.

This chain connects TRBV27 to TRBJ1-2, with a possible D match to TRBD1 (5 bases). The germline V gene has CDR1 MNHEY and CDR2 SMNVEV (reference sequence). V gave up 0 bases and J gave up 2 bases, with 7 bases separating them. This CDR3 has 14 amino acids. CDR3 nucleotide sequence: TGTGCCAGCAGTTTATCGGAGGGGAACTATGGCTACACCTTC. Protein: CASSLSEGNYGYTF.

This clonotype has a count of ten or more. The chain recombines TRBV7-6 with TRBJ2-7, with D possibly TRBD2 on 5 matching bases. V lost 5 bases to trimming and J lost 0 bases, with 8 bases between them. This CDR3 spans 13 amino acids. Germline CDR1 SGHVS, CDR2 FNYEAQ. The CDR3 sequence is CASSPGLSYEQYF. In DNA, the CDR3 is TGTGCCAGCAGCCCTGGACTCTCCTACGAGCAGTACTTC.

This clonotype was counted a few times. The chain is built from TRBV7-2 and TRBJ2-7; D gene unclear. This CDR3 is built from 11 residues. Trimming took 6 bases from V and 5 from J, leaving 8 bases between them. Per germline, CDR1 SGHTA and CDR2 FQGNSA. CDR3 amino acids: CASSWGNEQYF. CDR3 nucleotide sequence: TGTGCCAGCAGTTGGGGAAACGAGCAGTACTTC.

This clonotype has more than one count but fewer than ten. J is TRBJ2-7 and V is TRBV27; the D call may be TRBD1 or TRBD2 (6 bases each). Germline lookup yields CDR1 MNHEY and CDR2 SMNVEV (reference sequence). The CDR3 length is 18 residues. V lost 5 bases, J lost 2 bases, and 25 bases lay in between. CDR3 nucleotides: TGTGCCAGCAGTACGGGAGACAGGCTCCCCTTCTCTGCCTACGAGCAGTACTTC. As protein: CASSTGDRLPFSAYEQYF.

This clonotype was seen ten or more times. V usage is TRBV12-3 or TRBV12-4 and J usage is TRBJ1-2; D might be TRBD1 (5 bases). This CDR3 spans 14 amino acids. Trimming left V 5 bases short and J 0 bases short, with 10 bases between. The CDR3 DNA is TGTGCCAGCAGTCCGGGGGGTACTAACTATGGCTACACCTTC. It specifies CASSPGGTNYGYTF.